The sequence of this T cell receptor (beta chain) was determined in a study of blood T cell repertoires in COVID-19. Study details: The United States, Italy and Spain were the sources of the acute and convalescent COVID-19 samples. The analysed material was cDNA or gDNA that came from T cells, B-cell-depleted T cells, or PBMCs.

Original data processing: Estimation of nucleated cell counts was performed using reference gene primer amplification. Produced via immunoSEQ multiplex PCR; TCRdb's table is partial and in-frame only. The V and J calls and clone size are taken from that table; D and trimming were inferred from the DNA. The sample has roughly 700,000 clones, about 87% seen once; the top ten hold roughly 0.25%. This CDR3 spans 14 amino acids. V lost 1 base and J 11 bases, leaving 15 bases between the germline ends. The germline V gene has CDR1 LNHDA and CDR2 SQIVND (reference sequence). The receptor's source is a woman aged 18-35 years with acute or convalescent COVID-19. The chain joins TRBV19 to TRBJ1-5; D is perhaps TRBD1 (6 bases). The sequencing sample was made of peripheral blood. CDR3 nucleotide sequence: TGTGCCAGTAGTATAGTAAGCGGACAGCCGTCCCAGCATTTT. Its translation: CASSIVSGQPSQHF.